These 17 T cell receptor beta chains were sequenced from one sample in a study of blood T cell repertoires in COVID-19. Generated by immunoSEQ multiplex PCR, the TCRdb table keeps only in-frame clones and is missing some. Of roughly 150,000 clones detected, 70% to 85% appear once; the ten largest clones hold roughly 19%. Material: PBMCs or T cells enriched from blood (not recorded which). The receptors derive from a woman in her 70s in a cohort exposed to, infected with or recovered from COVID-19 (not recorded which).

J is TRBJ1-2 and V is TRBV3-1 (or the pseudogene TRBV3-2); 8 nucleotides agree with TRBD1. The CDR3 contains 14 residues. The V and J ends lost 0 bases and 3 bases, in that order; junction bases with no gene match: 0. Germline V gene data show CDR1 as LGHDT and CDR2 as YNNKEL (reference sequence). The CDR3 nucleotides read TGTGCCAGCAGCCAAGAGACAGGGGACTATGGCTACACCTTC. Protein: CASSQETGDYGYTF.

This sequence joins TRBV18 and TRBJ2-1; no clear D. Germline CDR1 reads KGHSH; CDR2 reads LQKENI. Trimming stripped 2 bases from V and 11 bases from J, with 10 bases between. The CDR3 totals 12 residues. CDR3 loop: CASSPGQNQQFF. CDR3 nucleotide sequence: TGTGCCAGCTCACCAGGGCAAAACCAGCAGTTCTTC.

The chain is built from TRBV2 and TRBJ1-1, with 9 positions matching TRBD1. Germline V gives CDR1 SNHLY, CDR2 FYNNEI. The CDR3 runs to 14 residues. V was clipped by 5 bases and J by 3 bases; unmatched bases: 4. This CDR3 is CASSMTGGDTEAFF. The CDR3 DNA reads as TGTGCCAGCAGTATGACAGGGGGGGACACTGAAGCTTTCTTT.

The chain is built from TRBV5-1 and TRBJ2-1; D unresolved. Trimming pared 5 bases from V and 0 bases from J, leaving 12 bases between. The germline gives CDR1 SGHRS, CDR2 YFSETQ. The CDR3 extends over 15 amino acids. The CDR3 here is CASSASLSSYNEQFF. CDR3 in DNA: TGCGCCAGCAGTGCGTCTTTGAGCTCCTACAATGAGCAGTTCTTC.

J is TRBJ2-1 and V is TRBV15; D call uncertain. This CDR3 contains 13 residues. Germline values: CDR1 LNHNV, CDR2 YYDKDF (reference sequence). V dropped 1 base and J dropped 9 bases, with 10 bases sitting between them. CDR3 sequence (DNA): TGTGCCACCAGCAGAGGGCTAGTGGGTGAGCAGTTCTTC. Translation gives CATSRGLVGEQFF.

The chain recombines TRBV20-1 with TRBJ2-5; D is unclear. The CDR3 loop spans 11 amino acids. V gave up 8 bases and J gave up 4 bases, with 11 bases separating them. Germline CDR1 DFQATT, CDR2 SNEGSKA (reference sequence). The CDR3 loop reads CSPTNLETQYF. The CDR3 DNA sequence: TGCAGTCCCACAAATTTAGAGACCCAGTACTTC.

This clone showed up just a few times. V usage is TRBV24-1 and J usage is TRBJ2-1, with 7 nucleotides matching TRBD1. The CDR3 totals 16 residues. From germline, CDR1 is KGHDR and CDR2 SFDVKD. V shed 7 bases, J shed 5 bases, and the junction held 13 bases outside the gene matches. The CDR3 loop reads CATSWTGVGSDNEQFF. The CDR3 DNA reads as TGTGCCACCAGCTGGACAGGTGTCGGTAGTGACAATGAGCAGTTCTTC.

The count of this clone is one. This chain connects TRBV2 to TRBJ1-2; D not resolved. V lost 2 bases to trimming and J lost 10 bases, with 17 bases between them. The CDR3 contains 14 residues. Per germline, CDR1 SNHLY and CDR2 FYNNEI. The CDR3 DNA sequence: TGTGCCAGCAGTGAATTTAGGACCGCGCGGGACTACACCTTC. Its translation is CASSEFRTARDYTF.

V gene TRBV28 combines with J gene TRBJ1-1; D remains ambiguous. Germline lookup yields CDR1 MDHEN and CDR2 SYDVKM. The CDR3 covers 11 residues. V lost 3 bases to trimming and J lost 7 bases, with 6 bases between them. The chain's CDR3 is CASSFSVEAFF. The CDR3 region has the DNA TGTGCCAGCAGTTTTAGCGTTGAAGCTTTCTTT.

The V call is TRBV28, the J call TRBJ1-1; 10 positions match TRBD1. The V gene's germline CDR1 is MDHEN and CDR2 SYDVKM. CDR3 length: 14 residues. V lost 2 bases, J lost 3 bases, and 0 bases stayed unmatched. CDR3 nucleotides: TGTGCCAGCAGTTTAGACAGGGGGCACACTGAAGCTTTCTTT. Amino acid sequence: CASSLDRGHTEAFF. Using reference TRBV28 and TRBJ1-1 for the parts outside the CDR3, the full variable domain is DVKVTQSSRYLVKRTGEKVFLECVQDMDHENMFWYRQDPGLGLRLIYFSYDVKMKEKGDIPEGYSVSREKKERFSLILESASTNQTSMYLCASSLDRGHTEAFFGQGTRLTVV.

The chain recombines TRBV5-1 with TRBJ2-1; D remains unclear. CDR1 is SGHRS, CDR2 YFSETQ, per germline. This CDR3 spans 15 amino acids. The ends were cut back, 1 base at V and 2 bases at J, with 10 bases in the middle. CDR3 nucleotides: TGCGCCAGCAGCTTGACCCCCGAGCCCTACAATGAGCAGTTCTTC. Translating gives CASSLTPEPYNEQFF.

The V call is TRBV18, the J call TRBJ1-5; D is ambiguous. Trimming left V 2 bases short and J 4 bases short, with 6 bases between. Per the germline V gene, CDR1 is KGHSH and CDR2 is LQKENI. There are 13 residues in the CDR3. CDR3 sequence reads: CASSPDQNQPQHF. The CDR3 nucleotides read TGTGCCAGCTCACCAGATCAGAATCAGCCCCAGCATTTT.

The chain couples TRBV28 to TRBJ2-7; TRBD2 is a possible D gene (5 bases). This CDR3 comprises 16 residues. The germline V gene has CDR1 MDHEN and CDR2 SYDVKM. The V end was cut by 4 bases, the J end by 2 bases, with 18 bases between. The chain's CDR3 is CASSSGGSIYPYEQYF. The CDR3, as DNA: TGTGCCAGCAGTTCCGGAGGCTCAATATACCCCTACGAGCAGTACTTC.

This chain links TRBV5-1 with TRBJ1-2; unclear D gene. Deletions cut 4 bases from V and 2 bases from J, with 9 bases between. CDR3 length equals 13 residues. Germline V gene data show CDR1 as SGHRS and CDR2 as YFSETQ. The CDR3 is CASSPGVNYGYTF. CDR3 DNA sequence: TGCGCCAGCAGCCCCGGGGTGAACTATGGCTACACCTTC.

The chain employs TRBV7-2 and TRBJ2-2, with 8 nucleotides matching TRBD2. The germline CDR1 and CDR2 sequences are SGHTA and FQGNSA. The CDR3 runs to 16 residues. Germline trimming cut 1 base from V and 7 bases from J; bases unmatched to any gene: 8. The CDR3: CASSLVGAGAGGELFF. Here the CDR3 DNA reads TGTGCCAGCAGCTTAGTCGGAGCGGGAGCCGGCGGGGAGCTGTTTTTT.

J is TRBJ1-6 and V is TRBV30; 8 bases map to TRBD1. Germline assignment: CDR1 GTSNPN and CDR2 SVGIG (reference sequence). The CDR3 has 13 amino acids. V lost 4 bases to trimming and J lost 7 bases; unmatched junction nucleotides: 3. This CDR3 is CAWTRQGNSPLHF. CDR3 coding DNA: TGTGCCTGGACGCGACAGGGGAATTCACCCCTCCACTTT.

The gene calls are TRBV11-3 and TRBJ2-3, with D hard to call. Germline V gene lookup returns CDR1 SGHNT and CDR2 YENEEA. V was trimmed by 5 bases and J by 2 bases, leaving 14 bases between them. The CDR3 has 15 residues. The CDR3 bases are TGTGCCAGCAGCCCCCGAGCAGGAAACACAGATACGCAGTATTTT. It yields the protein CASSPRAGNTDTQYF. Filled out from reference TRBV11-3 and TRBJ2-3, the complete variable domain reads EAGVVQSPRYKIIEKKQPVAFWCNPISGHNTLYWYLQNLGQGPELLIRYENEEAVDDSQLPKDRFSAERLKGVDSTLKIQPAELGDSAVYLCASSPRAGNTDTQYFGPGTRLTVL.